This T cell receptor beta chain stems from a study of CD8 T cells in Susac syndrome. The RNA, roughly 0.45 to 1 ug, was put through reverse transcription using random hexamers. A multiplex approach, immunoSEQ multiplex PCR, amplified TCR beta CDR3 across 54 Vbeta and 13 Jbeta. MiXCR was run by TCRdb on the immunoSEQ multiplex PCR reads, yielding one entry per CDR3 protein. The profile covers some 260,000 distinct CDR3 sequences, with just under 95% appearing a single time and around 0.072% taken by the ten largest. The CDR3 consists of 13 residues. CDR1 and CDR2 (germline): SNHLY, FYNNEI. V lost 8 bases and J lost 0, with 11 bases in between.

The sequencing sample was made of CD4+ T cells from PBMCs. This chain links TRBV2 with TRBJ2-7; D possibly matches TRBD1 or TRBD2 (5 bases each). The clonotype originates from a human donor with multiple sclerosis. CDR3 nucleotide sequence: TGTGCCAGCCGGGGCCTGTTCTCCTACGAGCAGTACGTC. Residues: CASRGLFSYEQYV.